Below, 21 T cell receptor beta chains from the same sample are listed, as sequenced in a study of cytomegalovirus exposure and HLA in healthy donors. The PCR ran on 60 Vbeta and 13 Jbeta primers. TCRdb's table, derived via immunoSEQ multiplex PCR, lists solely in-frame clones and lacks some. The sample yields under 200,000 clones, roughly 80% seen once. Sequencing was carried out using PBMCs. The receptor source for this set is a woman between 18 and 30 years old in good health and CMV-seronegative.

The chain joins TRBV19 to TRBJ2-3; TRBD2 matches 7 bases. Trimming took 6 bases from V and 13 from J; bases not matched to a gene: 10. The germline V gene has CDR1 LNHDA and CDR2 SQIVND (reference sequence). This CDR3 is built from 12 residues. DNA of the CDR3: TGTGCCAGTAGGGCTAGCGGTCCTTCCAAGTATTTT. The encoded protein is CASRASGPSKYF.

As DNA, the CDR3 is TGTGCCATCAGTGAGTCGTTAGGGGATATCTATGGCTACACCTTC. This gives the protein CAISESLGDIYGYTF. The genes are TRBV10-3 and TRBJ1-2; a weak D match, TRBD1 (5 bases). V was trimmed by 0 bases and J by 4 bases, leaving 12 bases between them. The germline gives CDR1 ENHRY, CDR2 SYGVKD. The CDR3 runs 15 residues.

The chain joins TRBV19 to TRBJ2-7, with D possibly being TRBD1 (6 bases). Germline loops: CDR1 LNHDA, CDR2 SQIVND (reference sequence). CDR3 size: 13 residues. Trimming removed 3 bases from V and 4 bases from J, with 10 bases in between. Here the CDR3 reads CASSIGQGYEQYV. The CDR3 region has the DNA TGTGCCAGTAGTATCGGTCAGGGGTACGAGCAGTACGTC.

In this sample, this clone turned up once. Since no conserved phenylalanine or tryptophan closes the CDR3, a read error is the likely cause. The limits of the CDR3 on the DNA are not certain, so only TCRdb's listed CDR3 is given. This sequence joins TRBV20-1 and TRBJ2-4; TRBD1, as called in the table, went unchecked against the DNA. The germline V gene has CDR1 DFQATT and CDR2 SNEGSKA (reference sequence). Including both end residues, the CDR3 is 8 amino acids long. The CDR3 region is CSADDRGL.

With regard to this clone: This CDR3 fails to terminate in the conserved phenylalanine or tryptophan, so it likely reflects a read error. The rearrangement joins TRBV30 to TRBJ2-7; 8 bases match TRBD1. Trimming cost V 0 bases and J 4 bases; bases outside gene matches: 5. Germline CDR1 GTSNPN, CDR2 SVGIG (reference sequence). The CDR3 covers 14 residues. This CDR3 reads CAWSVSGGPYEQYA. CDR3 DNA: TGTGCCTGGAGTGTGTCAGGGGGCCCGTACGAGCAGTACGCC.

CDR3 sequence reads: CASSQVVGSYTF. CDR3 DNA: TGTGCCAGCAGCCAGGTTGTCGGCTCCTACACCTTC. The rearrangement uses TRBV6-6 and TRBJ1-2; D not resolved. The CDR3 is 12 amino acids. The V gene's germline CDR1 is MNHNY and CDR2 SVGAGI (reference sequence). V lost 6 bases, J lost 10 bases, and 15 bases lay in between.

The chain carries TRBV28 and TRBJ2-2; 7 nucleotides agree with TRBD1. Unmatched junction bases numbered 5, after V lost 0 bases and J lost 4 bases. This CDR3 is 16 amino acids long. Per the germline V gene, CDR1 is MDHEN and CDR2 is SYDVKM. The CDR3 region has the DNA TGTGCCAGCAGTTTATGGAGGGGGCAGGGCACCGGGGAGCTGTTTTTT. Protein sequence: CASSLWRGQGTGELFF.

The chain has TRBV5-5 and TRBJ2-5; 7 positions match TRBD2. Germline V gene sequence: CDR1 SGHKS, CDR2 YYEKEE (reference sequence). This CDR3 spans 15 amino acids. With 5 bases clipped from V and 3 bases from J, the junction kept 10 bases outside the gene matches. The CDR3, as DNA: TGTGCCAGCAGTCGTCCCTCGGGGGGTGAAGAGACCCAGTACTTC. Protein: CASSRPSGGEETQYF.

J is TRBJ2-1 and V is TRBV7-9; 9 positions agree with TRBD2. The germline CDR1 and CDR2 sequences are SEHNR and FQNEAQ (reference sequence). The CDR3 runs to 17 residues. The junction had 5 bases not matched to a gene; V was cut back by 1 base and J by 1 base. In DNA, the CDR3 is TGTGCCAGCAGCTTAGTCGCGGGAGGGCATTCCTACAATGAGCAGTTCTTC. Encoded protein: CASSLVAGGHSYNEQFF.

The chain uses TRBV29-1 and TRBJ1-1; weak D call: TRBD1 (6 bases). This CDR3 is built from 16 residues. Trimming shortened V by 1 base and J by 2 bases, and 17 bases separated the two germline ends. CDR1 and CDR2 from the germline V gene are SQVTM and ANQGSEA. CDR3 region: CSVEGGTGSINTEAFF. The CDR3 DNA reads TGCAGCGTTGAAGGGGGAACAGGGTCGATTAACACTGAAGCTTTCTTT.

The gene calls are TRBV5-4 and TRBJ2-7; 7 bases fit TRBD2. J lost 6 bases, V lost 2 bases, and 5 bases had no gene match. Per germline, CDR1 SGHNT and CDR2 YYREEE (reference sequence). CDR3 size: 13 residues. The DNA for the CDR3 is TGTGCCAGCAGCTTTGGGGAGGGGTCCGAGCAGTACGTC. Amino acids: CASSFGEGSEQYV.

V gene TRBV2 combines with J gene TRBJ1-1, with TRBD1 matching over 9 bases. Trimming cost V 0 bases and J 1 base; bases outside gene matches: 9. The length of the CDR3 is 18 residues. The germline gives CDR1 SNHLY, CDR2 FYNNEI. CDR3 protein: CASSEARQGVRRNTEAFF. The CDR3 DNA follows: TGTGCCAGCAGTGAAGCGCGACAGGGGGTGCGGAGGAACACTGAAGCTTTCTTT. Full variable domain (missing parts from reference TRBV2 and TRBJ1-1): EPEVTQTPSHQVTQMGQEVILRCVPISNHLYFYWYRQILGQKVEFLVSFYNNEISEKSEIFDDQFSVERPDGSNFTLKIRSTKLEDSAMYFCASSEARQGVRRNTEAFFGQGTRLTVV.

The chain employs TRBV6-5 and TRBJ1-5; TRBD1 agrees at 8 bases. The CDR3 is 15 residues long. V dropped 6 bases and J dropped 6; count of bases not matched to a gene: 10. Germline V gives CDR1 MNHEY, CDR2 SVGAGI. CDR3 bases: TGTGCCAGCAGCGCGGACAGGGTGGAGGGTCAGCCCCAGCATTTT. It translates to CASSADRVEGQPQHF.

Points on this clone: One end of the junction does not line up with germline, which may come from a read error. The rearrangement uses TRBV7-7 and TRBJ2-1, with TRBD2 as a possible D gene (5 bases). The germline V gene encodes CDR1 SSHAT and CDR2 FNYEAQ (reference sequence). This CDR3 spans 16 amino acids. The DNA for the CDR3 is TGTGCTAGCAGCTTATCCGGACTTAGCTCCTACAATGAGCAGTTCTTC. The encoded protein is CASSLSGLSSYNEQFF.

The rearrangement uses TRBV11-2 and TRBJ2-4; 13 bases are a match to TRBD2. This CDR3 has 14 residues. The V gene's germline CDR1 is SGHAT and CDR2 FQNNGV. The V and J ends lost 6 bases and 8 bases, in that order; junction bases with no gene match: 4. CDR3 coding DNA: TGTGCCAGCAGACTAGCGGGAGGGCCGGACATTCAGTACTTC. This encodes CASRLAGGPDIQYF.

The rearrangement uses TRBV11-2 and TRBJ2-4; TRBD2 aligns across 11 bases. This CDR3 is built from 15 residues. The V gene's germline CDR1 is SGHAT and CDR2 FQNNGV. V shed 5 bases, J shed 6 bases, and the junction held 6 bases outside the gene matches. The CDR3 reads CASSEPGLAVNIQYF. CDR3 coding DNA: TGTGCCAGCAGCGAACCGGGACTAGCGGTAAACATTCAGTACTTC. Looking up the rest from reference TRBV11-2 and TRBJ2-4 gives the full variable domain: EAGVAQSPRYKIIEKRQSVAFWCNPISGHATLYWYQQILGQGPKLLIQFQNNGVVDDSQLPKDRFSAERLKGVDSTLKIQPAKLEDSAVYLCASSEPGLAVNIQYFGAGTRLSVL.

V is TRBV18 and J is TRBJ2-3; D may be TRBD2 (6 bases). Germline CDR1 reads KGHSH; CDR2 reads LQKENI. V dropped 4 bases and J dropped 2 bases, with 13 bases sitting between them. CDR3 length: 15 residues. The chain's CDR3 is CASSRDSGNTDTQYF. CDR3 sequence (DNA): TGTGCCAGCTCACGTGATAGCGGCAACACAGATACGCAGTATTTT. The variable domain in full, with the rest retrieved from reference TRBV18 and TRBJ2-3, is NAGVMQNPRHLVRRRGQEARLRCSPMKGHSHVYWYRQLPEEGLKFMVYLQKENIIDESGMPKERFSAEFPKEGPSILRIQQVVRGDSAAYFCASSRDSGNTDTQYFGPGTRLTVL.

The chain combines TRBV7-9 with TRBJ2-7; 7 positions agree with TRBD1. The CDR3 runs to 14 residues. J gave up 6 bases and V 5 bases, and 10 bases lay outside the gene matches. Germline V gene data show CDR1 as SEHNR and CDR2 as FQNEAQ (reference sequence). The CDR3 coding sequence is TGTGCCAGCAGCCCCAGCCTTGACAGGGCCGAGCAGTACGTC. Translated, it gives CASSPSLDRAEQYV.

The chain carries TRBV23-1 and TRBJ2-3, with a tentative D call TRBD2 (6 bases). TRBV23-1 is known as an ORF, though its function is uncertain. The V end lost 3 bases, the J end lost 2 bases, and 21 bases lay between the germline ends. This CDR3 region has 18 residues. The CDR3 DNA reads as TGCGCCAGCAGTCACCCCCTGAATAGCGGTCCCCACACAGATACGCAGTATTTT. This encodes CASSHPLNSGPHTDTQYF.

The chain employs TRBV9 and TRBJ2-1; TRBD2 agrees at 14 bases. CDR3 length: 16 amino acids. The V gene's germline CDR1 is SGDLS and CDR2 YYNGEE. J lost 8 bases, V lost 4 bases, and 8 bases had no gene match. The CDR3 region is CASSSGTSGSFDEQFF. The CDR3 region has the DNA TGTGCCAGCAGCTCCGGGACTAGCGGGAGTTTCGATGAGCAGTTCTTC.

The table lists this clone with a few counts. The chain is built from TRBV4-3 and TRBJ2-7; no definite D call. The V end was cut by 0 bases, the J end by 2 bases, with 11 bases between. The CDR3 consists of 15 residues. CDR1 is LGHNA, CDR2 YSLEER, per germline. The CDR3 DNA sequence: TGCGCCAGCAGCCAAGATAAAGCGTCTGCCTACGAGCAGTACTTC. It yields the protein CASSQDKASAYEQYF.